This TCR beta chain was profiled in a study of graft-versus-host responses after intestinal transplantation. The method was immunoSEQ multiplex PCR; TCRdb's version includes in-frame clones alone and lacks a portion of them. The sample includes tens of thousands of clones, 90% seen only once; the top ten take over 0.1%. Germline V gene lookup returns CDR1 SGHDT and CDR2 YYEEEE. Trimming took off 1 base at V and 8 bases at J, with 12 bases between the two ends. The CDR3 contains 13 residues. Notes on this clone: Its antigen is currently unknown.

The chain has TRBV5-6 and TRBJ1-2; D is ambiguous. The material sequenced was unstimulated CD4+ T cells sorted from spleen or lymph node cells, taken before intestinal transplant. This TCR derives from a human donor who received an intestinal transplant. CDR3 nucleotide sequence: TGTGCCAGCAGCTTGAAAGGATCGGAGGGCTACACCTTC. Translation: CASSLKGSEGYTF.